This T cell receptor (beta chain) was sequenced for a study of blood T cells in healthy people across ages. The germline V and J ends were trimmed by 4 bases and 0 bases, with 22 bases remaining between them. Germline CDR1 and CDR2: MDHEN and SYDVKM. The CDR3 is made up of 19 amino acids. Study-level findings and limits: It was not known whether donors were CMV positive (a possible confounder of expanded clonotype changes).

Then a second PCR, running roughly 6 to 12 cycles, was carried out with a sample-barcoded 5' primer and a J-beta primer mix. TCRdb independently ran MiXCR on the 5' RACE reads; one entry per CDR3 protein. This table holds about 290,000 distinct CDR3 sequences, roughly 26% found once. Note on this clonotype: The antigen remains unidentified.

This TCR was sampled from a woman aged 70-85 years in good health. The sample comprised blood. The chain employs TRBV28 and TRBJ2-4; no clear D gene. Here the CDR3 reads CASSSGRTPSVLAKNIQYF. Written as DNA, the CDR3 is TGTGCCAGCAGTTCGGGTAGGACCCCATCCGTTCTAGCCAAAAACATTCAGTACTTC.